This TCR beta chain is from a study of blood T cell repertoires in COVID-19 (dated by TCRdb to the early 2020s). Regarding the complete study: Samples covering the acute and convalescent phases of COVID-19 were provided by collaborators in the United States, Italy and Spain. The prospective study material was composed of cDNA or gDNA derived from T cells, B-cell-depleted T cells, or PBMCs. Subjects who had been exposed to COVID-19, were actively infected with it, or had recovered from it provided the deeply sampled blood TCRbeta repertoires that made up the dataset. The repertoires were released in a freely available public database intended as a resource for research on the immune response to SARS-CoV-2. The samples were drawn from two sources: the first 160 participants of the ongoing ImmuneRACE study, and 1,000 to 1,500 subjects contributed by 6 global collaborators. Nearly every sample came with metadata listing a de-identified subject ID, COVID-19 status, age in years and sex. Where available, HLA class I and class II types were obtained from metadata supplied by the sample provider rather than from assay-based typing. Broader findings and caveats from the paper: The quantity of clinical and demographic metadata differed by source and by participant and was supplied without curation.

A word on this clone: Its antigen remains unidentified. Per-base qualities were not stored, and no clone one base away is much larger.

Collaborating institutions collected whole blood in K2EDTA tubes following their own protocols. For TCRbeta analysis, collaborators shipped samples as frozen whole blood, isolated PBMCs, or DNA extracted from either of those sample types. CDR1 LGHNA and CDR2 YNFKEQ were looked up in the germline V gene. There are 16 amino acids in the CDR3, from cysteine to phenylalanine inclusive. The sequence is cut down to CDR3 DNA, 48 bases in frame from base 1. Compared with germline, V lacks 2 bases and J lacks 2 bases; bases without a gene match: 5. TCRbeta CDR3 regions were amplified from genomic DNA by means of the immunoSEQ Assay, a bias-controlled multiplex PCR. Processing in the source paper ran as follows. Within the assay, amplification of reference gene primers was used to estimate how many nucleated cells each sample contained. Sequence reads were collapsed and filtered to measure the absolute abundance of every unique TCRbeta CDR3 rearrangement. For each sample, productive Simpson clonality was calculated by taking the square root of Simpson's diversity index across productive rearrangements. Not all clones reach the TCRdb copy of this immuneACCESS table, which keeps in-frame sequences only. Checked studies attribute under half of the gap to unresolved V genes and leave the rest unexplained. V and J calls and clone size are those listed in that table; D and trimming were worked out from the DNA. The sample has around 100,000 clones on record, roughly 90% of them singletons. Around 6.9% of the sample rests with the top ten.

The source is a man aged 30 to 45 in a cohort sampled during active COVID-19. The sample was peripheral blood. The V and J segments used are TRBV4-2 and TRBJ2-1; TRBD1 lines up with 8 middle nucleotides. The CDR3 loop reads CASSQSRTGTYNEQFF. The bases read TGTGCCAGCAGCCAATCGCGGACAGGGACCTACAATGAGCAGTTCTTC.